Listed below are T cell receptor beta chains from one sample, sequenced in a study of neurological immune-mediated disorders. TCRdb ran MiXCR on the 5' RACE reads and lists one entry per CDR3 protein. Of around 71,000 distinct CDR3 sequences in the sample, about 13% were seen once. Specimen: PBMCs. These TCRs come from a female donor with HTLV-1-associated myelopathy (HAM/TSP). The CDR3 runs from the conserved cysteine through the conserved F or W.

V gene: TRBV27; CDR3 protein: CASSPPHPREQYF
V gene: TRBV21-1; CDR3 protein: CASSPFLSRASEQYF
V gene: TRBV5-6; CDR3 protein: CASSPRPERSEKLFF
V gene: TRBV5-1; CDR3 protein: CASSLSSPQETQYF
V gene: TRBV27; CDR3 protein: CASFSFGASEAFF
V gene: TRBV12-3/TRBV12-4; CDR3 protein: CASSLERDEQFF
V gene: TRBV18; CDR3 protein: CASSPLPGQSASGESPLHF
V gene: TRBV20-1; CDR3 protein: CSAHSGLATRNEQFF
V gene: TRBV5-1; CDR3 protein: CASSPGTDNEQFF
V gene: TRBV5-1; CDR3 protein: CASSLRVERASTGELFF
V gene: TRBV7-2; CDR3 protein: CASSSDRVTSYEQYF
V gene: TRBV28; CDR3 protein: CASTRQGAGYEQYF
V gene: TRBV13; CDR3 protein: CASSLGGGGNQPQHF
V gene: TRBV10-3; CDR3 protein: CAIRGQGESYEQYF
V gene: TRBV20-1; CDR3 protein: CSARGRVNPNSPLHF
V gene: TRBV10-3; CDR3 protein: CAIKSGTGSYEQYF
V gene: TRBV5-1; CDR3 protein: CASRLRGDPPNEQFF
V gene: TRBV20-1; CDR3 protein: CSARAPGQGYNEQFF
V gene: TRBV5-1; CDR3 protein: CASSSTGSGEKLFF
V gene: TRBV28; CDR3 protein: CASSLESGTEAFF
V gene: TRBV5-1; CDR3 protein: CASMGGSQFEQFF
V gene: TRBV20-1; CDR3 protein: CSARQGLGAYNEQFF